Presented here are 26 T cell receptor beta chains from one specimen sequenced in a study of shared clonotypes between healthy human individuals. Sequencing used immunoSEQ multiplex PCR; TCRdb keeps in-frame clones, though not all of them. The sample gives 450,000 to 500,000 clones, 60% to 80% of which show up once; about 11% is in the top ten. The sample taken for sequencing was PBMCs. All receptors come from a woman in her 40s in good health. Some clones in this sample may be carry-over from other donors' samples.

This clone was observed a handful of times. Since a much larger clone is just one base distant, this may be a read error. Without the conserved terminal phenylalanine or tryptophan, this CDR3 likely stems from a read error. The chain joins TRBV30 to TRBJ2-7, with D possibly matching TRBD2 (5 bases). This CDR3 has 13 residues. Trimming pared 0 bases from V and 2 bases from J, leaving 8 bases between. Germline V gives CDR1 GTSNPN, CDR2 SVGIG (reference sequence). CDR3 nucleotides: TGTGCCTGGAGTGTCCCGGAGGCCTACGAGCAGTACCTC. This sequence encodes CAWSVPEAYEQYL.

The CDR3 reads CASSLESSFTGELFF. CDR3 DNA: TGTGCCAGCAGCTTAGAAAGTAGTTTCACCGGGGAGCTGTTTTTT. The chain combines TRBV7-9 with TRBJ2-2; D is ambiguous. In germline, CDR1 is SEHNR, CDR2 FQNEAQ (reference sequence). The V end was cut by 1 base, the J end by 4 bases, with 10 bases between. CDR3 length: 15 amino acids.

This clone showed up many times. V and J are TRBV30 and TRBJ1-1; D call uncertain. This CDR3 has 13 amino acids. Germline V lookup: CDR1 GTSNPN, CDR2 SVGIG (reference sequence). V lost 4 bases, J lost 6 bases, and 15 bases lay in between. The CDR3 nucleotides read TGTGCCTGGACCGAATCGGGGTACGCTGAAGCTTTCTTT. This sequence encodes CAWTESGYAEAFF.

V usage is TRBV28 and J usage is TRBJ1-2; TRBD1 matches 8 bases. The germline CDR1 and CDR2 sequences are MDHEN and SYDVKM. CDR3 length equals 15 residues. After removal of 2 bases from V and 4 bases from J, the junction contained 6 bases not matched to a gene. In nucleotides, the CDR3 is TGTGCCAGCAGTTTAGTGGGGACAGGATTCTATGGCTACACCTTC. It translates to CASSLVGTGFYGYTF.

The CDR3 bases are TGCAGTGCTAGAATAGAGACCCAGTACTTC. The encoded protein is CSARIETQYF. The chain has TRBV20-1 and TRBJ2-5; D is unclear. Per the germline V gene, CDR1 is DFQATT and CDR2 is SNEGSKA (reference sequence). The V gene lost 2 bases and the J gene lost 4 bases, with 2 bases spanning the gap. The CDR3 is 10 residues long.

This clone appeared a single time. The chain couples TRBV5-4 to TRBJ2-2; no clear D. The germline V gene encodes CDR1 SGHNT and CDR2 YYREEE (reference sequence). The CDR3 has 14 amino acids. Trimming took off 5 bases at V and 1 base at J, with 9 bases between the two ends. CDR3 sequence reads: CASSSDGNTGELFF. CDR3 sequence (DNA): TGTGCCAGCAGTTCGGACGGGAACACCGGGGAGCTGTTTTTT.

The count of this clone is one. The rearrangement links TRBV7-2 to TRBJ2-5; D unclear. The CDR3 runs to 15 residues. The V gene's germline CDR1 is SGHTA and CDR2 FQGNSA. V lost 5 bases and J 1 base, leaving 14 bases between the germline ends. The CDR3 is CASSARTEIQETQYF. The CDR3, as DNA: TGTGCCAGCAGCGCCCGAACAGAGATCCAAGAGACCCAGTACTTC.

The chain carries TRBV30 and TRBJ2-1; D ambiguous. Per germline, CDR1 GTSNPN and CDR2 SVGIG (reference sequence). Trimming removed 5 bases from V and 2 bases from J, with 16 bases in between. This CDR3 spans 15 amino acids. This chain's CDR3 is CAWDVPRHTYNEQFF. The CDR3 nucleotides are TGTGCCTGGGACGTTCCGAGACACACCTACAATGAGCAGTTCTTC.

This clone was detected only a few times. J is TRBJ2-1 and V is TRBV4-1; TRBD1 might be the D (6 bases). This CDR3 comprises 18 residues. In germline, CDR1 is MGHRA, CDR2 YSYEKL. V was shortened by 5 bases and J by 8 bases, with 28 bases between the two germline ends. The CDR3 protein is CASSSTPQTGLWFDEQFF. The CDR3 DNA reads TGCGCCAGCAGCTCCACCCCCCAGACAGGTCTCTGGTTCGATGAGCAGTTCTTC.

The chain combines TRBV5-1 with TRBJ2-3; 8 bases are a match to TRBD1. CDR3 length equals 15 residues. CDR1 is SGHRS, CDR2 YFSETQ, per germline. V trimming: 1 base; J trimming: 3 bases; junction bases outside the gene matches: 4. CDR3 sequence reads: CASSLLGQVTDTQYF. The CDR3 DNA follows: TGCGCCAGCAGCTTGTTGGGACAGGTGACAGATACGCAGTATTTT. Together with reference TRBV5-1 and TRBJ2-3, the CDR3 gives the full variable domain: KAGVTQTPRYLIKTRGQQVTLSCSPISGHRSVSWYQQTPGQGLQFLFEYFSETQRNKGNFPGRFSGRQFSNSRSEMNVSTLELGDSALYLCASSLLGQVTDTQYFGPGTRLTVL.

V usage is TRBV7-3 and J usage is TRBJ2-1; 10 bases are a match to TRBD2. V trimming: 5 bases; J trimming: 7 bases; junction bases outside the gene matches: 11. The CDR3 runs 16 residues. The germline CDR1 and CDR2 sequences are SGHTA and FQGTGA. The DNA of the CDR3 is TGTGCCAGCAGCCCCGGTGTAGCGGGAGGCCAAAATGAGCAGTTCTTC. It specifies CASSPGVAGGQNEQFF.

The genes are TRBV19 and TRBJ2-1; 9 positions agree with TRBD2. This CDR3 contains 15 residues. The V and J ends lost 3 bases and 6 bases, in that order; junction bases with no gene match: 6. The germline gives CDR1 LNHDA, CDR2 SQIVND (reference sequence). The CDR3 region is CASSIYSGSVNEQFF. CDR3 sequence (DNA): TGTGCCAGTAGTATTTATAGCGGGAGCGTCAATGAGCAGTTCTTC.

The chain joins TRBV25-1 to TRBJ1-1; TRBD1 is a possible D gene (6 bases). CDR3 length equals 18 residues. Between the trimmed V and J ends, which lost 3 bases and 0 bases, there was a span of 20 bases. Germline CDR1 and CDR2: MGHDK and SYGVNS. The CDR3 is CASSDGKRQGFMNTEAFF. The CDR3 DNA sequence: TGTGCCAGCAGTGACGGAAAGCGGCAGGGGTTTATGAACACTGAAGCTTTCTTT.

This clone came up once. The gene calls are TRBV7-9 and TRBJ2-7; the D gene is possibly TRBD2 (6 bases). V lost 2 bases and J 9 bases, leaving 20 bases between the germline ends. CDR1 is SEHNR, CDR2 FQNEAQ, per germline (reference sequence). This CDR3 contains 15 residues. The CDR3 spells CASSLSYGVAAGQYF. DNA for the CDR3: TGTGCCAGCAGCTTATCTTATGGTGTAGCGGCCGGGCAGTACTTC. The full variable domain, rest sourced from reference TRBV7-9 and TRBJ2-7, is DTGVSQNPRHKITKRGQNVTFRCDPISEHNRLYWYRQTLGQGPEFLTYFQNEAQLEKSRLLSDRFSAERPKGSFSTLEIQRTEQGDSAMYLCASSLSYGVAAGQYFGPGTRLTVT.

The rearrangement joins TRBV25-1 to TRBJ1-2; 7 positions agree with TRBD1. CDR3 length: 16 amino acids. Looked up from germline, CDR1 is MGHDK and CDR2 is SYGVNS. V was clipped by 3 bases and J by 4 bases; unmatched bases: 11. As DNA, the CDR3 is TGTGCCAGCAGTGAGCTCGGGACAGTGGGTGCCTATGGCTACACCTTC. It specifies CASSELGTVGAYGYTF.

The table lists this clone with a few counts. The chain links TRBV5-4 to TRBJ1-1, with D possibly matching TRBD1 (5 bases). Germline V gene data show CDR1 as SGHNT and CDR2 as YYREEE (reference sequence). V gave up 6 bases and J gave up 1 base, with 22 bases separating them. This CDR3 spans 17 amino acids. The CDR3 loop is CASTYTIVDSRNTEAFF. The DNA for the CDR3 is TGTGCCAGCACCTACACCATCGTAGACAGTCGGAACACTGAAGCTTTCTTT.

CDR3 in DNA: TGCAGTGCTAGAGAGAATCCAGGAGCTTTCTTT. This sequence encodes CSARENPGAFF. The chain is built from TRBV20-1 and TRBJ1-1; no clear D. CDR1 and CDR2 from the germline V gene are DFQATT and SNEGSKA (reference sequence). V lost 0 bases and J 10 bases, leaving 9 bases between the germline ends. CDR3 length equals 11 residues.

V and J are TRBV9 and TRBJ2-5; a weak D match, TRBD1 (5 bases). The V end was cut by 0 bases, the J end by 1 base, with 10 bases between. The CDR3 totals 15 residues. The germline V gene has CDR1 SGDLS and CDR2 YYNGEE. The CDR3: CASSVGQGPQETQYF. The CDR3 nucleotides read TGTGCCAGCAGCGTAGGTCAGGGCCCCCAAGAGACCCAGTACTTC.

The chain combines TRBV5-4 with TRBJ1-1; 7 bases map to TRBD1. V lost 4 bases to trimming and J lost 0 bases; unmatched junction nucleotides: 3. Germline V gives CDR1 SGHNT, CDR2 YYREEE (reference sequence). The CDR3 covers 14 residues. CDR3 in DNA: TGTGCCAGCAGCGTGGGACAGCTGAACACTGAAGCTTTCTTT. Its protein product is CASSVGQLNTEAFF.

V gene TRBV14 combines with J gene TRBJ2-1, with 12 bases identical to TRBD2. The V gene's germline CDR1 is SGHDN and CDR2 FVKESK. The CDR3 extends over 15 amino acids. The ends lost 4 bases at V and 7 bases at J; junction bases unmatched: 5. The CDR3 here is CASSPGTSGWNEQFF. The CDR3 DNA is TGTGCCAGCAGCCCCGGGACTAGCGGGTGGAATGAGCAGTTCTTC.

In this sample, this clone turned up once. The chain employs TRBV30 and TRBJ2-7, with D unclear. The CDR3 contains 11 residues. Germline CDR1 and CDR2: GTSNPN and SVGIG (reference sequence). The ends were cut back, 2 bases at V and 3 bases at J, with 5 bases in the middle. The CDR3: CAWSPNYEQYF. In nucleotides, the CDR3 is TGTGCCTGGAGTCCTAACTACGAGCAGTACTTC. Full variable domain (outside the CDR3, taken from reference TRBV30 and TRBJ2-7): SQTIHQWPATLVQPVGSPLSLECTVEGTSNPNLYWYRQAAGRGLQLLFYSVGIGQISSEVPQNLSASRPQDRQFILSSKKLLLSDSGFYLCAWSPNYEQYFGPGTRLTVT.

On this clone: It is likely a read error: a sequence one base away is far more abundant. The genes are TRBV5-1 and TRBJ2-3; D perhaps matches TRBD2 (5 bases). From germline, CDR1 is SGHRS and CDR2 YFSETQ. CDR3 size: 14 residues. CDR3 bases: TGCGCCAGCAGCGCAGCTAGTGTCGGGGATACGCGGTATTTT. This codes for CASSAASVGDTRYF. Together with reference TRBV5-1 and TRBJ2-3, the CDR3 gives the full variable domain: KAGVTQTPRYLIKTRGQQVTLSCSPISGHRSVSWYQQTPGQGLQFLFEYFSETQRNKGNFPGRFSGRQFSNSRSEMNVSTLELGDSALYLCASSAASVGDTRYFGPGTRLTVL.

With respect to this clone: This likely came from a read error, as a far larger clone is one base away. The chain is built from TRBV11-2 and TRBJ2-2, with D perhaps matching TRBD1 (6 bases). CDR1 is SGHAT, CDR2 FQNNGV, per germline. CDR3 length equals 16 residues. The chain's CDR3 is CASSFTPTGSAGELLF. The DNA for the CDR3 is TGTGCCAGCAGCTTCACACCAACAGGGTCGGCCGGGGAGCTGCTTTTT.

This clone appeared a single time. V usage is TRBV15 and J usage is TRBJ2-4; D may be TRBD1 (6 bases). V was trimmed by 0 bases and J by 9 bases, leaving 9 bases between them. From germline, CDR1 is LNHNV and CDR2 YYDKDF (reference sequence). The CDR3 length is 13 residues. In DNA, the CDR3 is TGTGCCACCAGCAGAGACATCAGGGGCATTCAGTACTTC. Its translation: CATSRDIRGIQYF.

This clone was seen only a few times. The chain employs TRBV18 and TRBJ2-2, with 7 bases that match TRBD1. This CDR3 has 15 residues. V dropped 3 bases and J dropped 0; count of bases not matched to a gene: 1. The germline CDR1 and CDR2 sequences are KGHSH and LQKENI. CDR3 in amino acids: CASSPDRTNTGELFF. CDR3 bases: TGTGCCAGCTCACCGGACAGGACGAACACCGGGGAGCTGTTTTTT.

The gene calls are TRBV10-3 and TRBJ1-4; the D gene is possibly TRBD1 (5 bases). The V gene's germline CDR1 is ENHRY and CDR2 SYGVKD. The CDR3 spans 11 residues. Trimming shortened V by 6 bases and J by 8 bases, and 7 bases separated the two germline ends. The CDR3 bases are TGTGCCATCAGCCGGGACGAAAAACTGTTTTTT. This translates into CAISRDEKLFF.